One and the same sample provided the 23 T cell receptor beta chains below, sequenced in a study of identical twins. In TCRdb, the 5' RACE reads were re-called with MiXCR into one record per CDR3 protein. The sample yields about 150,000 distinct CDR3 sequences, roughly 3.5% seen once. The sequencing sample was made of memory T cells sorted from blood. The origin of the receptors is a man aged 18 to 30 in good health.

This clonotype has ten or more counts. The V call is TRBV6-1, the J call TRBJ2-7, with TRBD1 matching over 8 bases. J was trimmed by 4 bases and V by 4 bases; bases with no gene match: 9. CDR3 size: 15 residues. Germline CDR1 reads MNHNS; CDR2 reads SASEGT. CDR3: CASSAGTGAGYEQYV. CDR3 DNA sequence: TGTGCCAGCAGTGCCGGGACAGGCGCCGGATACGAGCAGTACGTC.

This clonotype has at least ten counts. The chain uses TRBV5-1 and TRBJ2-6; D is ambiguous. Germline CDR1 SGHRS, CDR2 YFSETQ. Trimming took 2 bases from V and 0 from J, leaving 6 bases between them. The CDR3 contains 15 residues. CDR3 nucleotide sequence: TGCGCCAGCAGCTTTTTGGGCTCTGGGGCCAACGTCCTGACTTTC. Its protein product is CASSFLGSGANVLTF.

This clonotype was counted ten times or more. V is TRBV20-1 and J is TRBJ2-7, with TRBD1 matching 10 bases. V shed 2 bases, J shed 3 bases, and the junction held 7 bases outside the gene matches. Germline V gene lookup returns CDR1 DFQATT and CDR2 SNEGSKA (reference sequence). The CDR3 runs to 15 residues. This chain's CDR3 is CSARLIGTGDYEQYF. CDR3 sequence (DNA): TGCAGTGCTAGACTTATCGGGACAGGGGACTACGAGCAGTACTTC.

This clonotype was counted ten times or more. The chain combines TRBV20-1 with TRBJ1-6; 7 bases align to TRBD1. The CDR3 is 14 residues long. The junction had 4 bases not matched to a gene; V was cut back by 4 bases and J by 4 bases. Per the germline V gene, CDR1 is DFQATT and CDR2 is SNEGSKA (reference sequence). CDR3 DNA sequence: TGCAGTGCTAACGTGGGACAGTATAATTCACCCCTCCACTTT. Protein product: CSANVGQYNSPLHF.

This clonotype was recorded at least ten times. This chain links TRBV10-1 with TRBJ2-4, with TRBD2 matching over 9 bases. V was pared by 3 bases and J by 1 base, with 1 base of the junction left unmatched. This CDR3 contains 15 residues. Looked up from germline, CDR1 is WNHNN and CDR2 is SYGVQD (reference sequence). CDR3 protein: CASSDTSGAKNIQYF. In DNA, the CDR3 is TGCGCCAGCAGTGATACTAGCGGGGCCAAAAACATTCAGTACTTC.

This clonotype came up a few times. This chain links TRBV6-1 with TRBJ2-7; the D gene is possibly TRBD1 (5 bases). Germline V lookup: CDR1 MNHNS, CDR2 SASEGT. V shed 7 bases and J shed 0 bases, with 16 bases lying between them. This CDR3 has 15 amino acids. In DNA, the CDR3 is TGTGCCAGCAAAAGGGGCAGTCTTAGCTCCTACGAGCAGTACTTC. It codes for CASKRGSLSSYEQYF.

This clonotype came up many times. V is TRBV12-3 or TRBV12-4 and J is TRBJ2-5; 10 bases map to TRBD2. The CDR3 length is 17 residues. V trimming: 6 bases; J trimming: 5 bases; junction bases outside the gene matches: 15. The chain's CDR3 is CASSLDVLAGKQETQYF. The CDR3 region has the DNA TGTGCCAGCAGCCTTGACGTACTAGCGGGAAAGCAGGAGACCCAGTACTTC.

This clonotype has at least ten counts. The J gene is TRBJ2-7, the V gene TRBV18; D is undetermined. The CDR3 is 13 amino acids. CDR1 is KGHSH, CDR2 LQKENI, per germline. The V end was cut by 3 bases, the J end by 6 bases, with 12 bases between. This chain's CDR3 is CASSPDGLGEQYV. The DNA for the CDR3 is TGTGCCAGCTCACCTGACGGGCTGGGCGAGCAGTACGTC.

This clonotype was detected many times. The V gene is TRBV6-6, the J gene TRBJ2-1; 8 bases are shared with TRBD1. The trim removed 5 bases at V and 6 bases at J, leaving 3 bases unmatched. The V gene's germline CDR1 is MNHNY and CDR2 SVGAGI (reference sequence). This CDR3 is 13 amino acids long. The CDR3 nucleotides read TGTGCCAGCAGTAAAACAGGGGGCAATGAGCAGTTCTTC. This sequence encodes CASSKTGGNEQFF.

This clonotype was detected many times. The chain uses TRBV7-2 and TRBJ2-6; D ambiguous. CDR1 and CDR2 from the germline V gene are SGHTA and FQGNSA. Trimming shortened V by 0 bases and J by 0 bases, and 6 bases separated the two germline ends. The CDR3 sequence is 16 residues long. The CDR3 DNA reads TGTGCCAGCAGCTTAGCCGGCGCCTCTGGGGCCAACGTCCTGACTTTC. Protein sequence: CASSLAGASGANVLTF.

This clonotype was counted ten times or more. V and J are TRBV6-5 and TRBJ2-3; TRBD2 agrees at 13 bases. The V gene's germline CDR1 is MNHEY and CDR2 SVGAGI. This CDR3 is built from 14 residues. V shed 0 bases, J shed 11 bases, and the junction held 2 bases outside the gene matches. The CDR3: CASSYSGLAGQQYF. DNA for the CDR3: TGTGCCAGCAGTTACTCGGGACTAGCGGGACAGCAGTATTTT.

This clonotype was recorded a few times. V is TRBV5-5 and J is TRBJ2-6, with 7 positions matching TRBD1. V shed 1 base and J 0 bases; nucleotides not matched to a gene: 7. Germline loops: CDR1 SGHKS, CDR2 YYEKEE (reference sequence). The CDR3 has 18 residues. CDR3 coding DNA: TGTGCCAGCAGCTTGTATTACAGGGGCAACTCTGGGGCCAACGTCCTGACTTTC. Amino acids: CASSLYYRGNSGANVLTF.

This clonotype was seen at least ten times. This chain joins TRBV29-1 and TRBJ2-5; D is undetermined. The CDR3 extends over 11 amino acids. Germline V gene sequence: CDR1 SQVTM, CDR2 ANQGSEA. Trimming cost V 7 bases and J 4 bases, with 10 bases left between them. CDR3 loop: CSGAVGETQYF. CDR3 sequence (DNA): TGCAGCGGTGCTGTGGGAGAGACCCAGTACTTC. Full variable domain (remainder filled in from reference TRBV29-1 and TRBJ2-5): SAVISQKPSRDICQRGTSLTIQCQVDSQVTMMFWYRQQPGQSLTLIATANQGSEATYESGFVIDKFPISRPNLTFSTLTVSNMSPEDSSIYLCSGAVGETQYFGPGTRLLVL.

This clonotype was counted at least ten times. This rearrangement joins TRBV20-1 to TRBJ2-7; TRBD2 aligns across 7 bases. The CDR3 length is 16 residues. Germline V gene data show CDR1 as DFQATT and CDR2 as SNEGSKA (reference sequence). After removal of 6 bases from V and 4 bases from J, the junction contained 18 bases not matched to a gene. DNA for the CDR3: TGCAGTGCCCCCGCGATTGCGGGAGCACGTGGGTACGAGCAGTACTTC. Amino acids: CSAPAIAGARGYEQYF.

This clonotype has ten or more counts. CDR3 sequence: CASSQDSKNQPQHF. CDR3 in DNA: TGCGCCAGCAGCCAGGACTCAAAGAATCAGCCCCAGCATTTT. The chain joins TRBV4-3 to TRBJ1-5; the D is unclear. Germline assignment: CDR1 LGHNA and CDR2 YSLEER. The ends were cut back, 3 bases at V and 4 bases at J, with 10 bases in the middle. The CDR3 sequence is 14 residues long.

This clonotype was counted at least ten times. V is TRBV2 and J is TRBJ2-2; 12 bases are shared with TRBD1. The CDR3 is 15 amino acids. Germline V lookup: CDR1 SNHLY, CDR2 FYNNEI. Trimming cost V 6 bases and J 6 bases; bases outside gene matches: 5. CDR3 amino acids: CASSAGTGGSGELFF. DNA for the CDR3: TGTGCCAGCAGCGCAGGGACAGGGGGCTCCGGGGAGCTGTTTTTT.

This chain's CDR3 is CASSLSPREIPPETQYF. DNA for the CDR3: TGTGCCAGCAGCTTATCCCCGCGGGAGATCCCCCCAGAGACCCAGTACTTC. The J gene is TRBJ2-5, the V gene TRBV7-2, with 7 positions matching TRBD2. Germline trimming cut 2 bases from V and 4 bases from J; bases unmatched to any gene: 13. There are 17 residues in the CDR3. Looked up from germline, CDR1 is SGHTA and CDR2 is FQGNSA.

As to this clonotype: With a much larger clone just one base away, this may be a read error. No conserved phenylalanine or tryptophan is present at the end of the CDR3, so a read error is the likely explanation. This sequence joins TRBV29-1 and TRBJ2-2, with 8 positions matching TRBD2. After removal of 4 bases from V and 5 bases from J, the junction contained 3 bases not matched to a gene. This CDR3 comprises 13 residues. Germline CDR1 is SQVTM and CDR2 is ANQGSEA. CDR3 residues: CSVGGGSTGELFV. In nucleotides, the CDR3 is TGCAGCGTTGGCGGGGGGAGTACCGGGGAGCTGTTTGTT.

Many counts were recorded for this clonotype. The CDR3 DNA is TGTGCCAGCAGCTTAGACATGTCCGAGCAGTACGTC. This encodes CASSLDMSEQYV. This chain uses TRBV7-2 with TRBJ2-7; D unresolved. V shed 1 base and J shed 6 bases, with 7 bases lying between them. Germline V gene lookup returns CDR1 SGHTA and CDR2 FQGNSA. The CDR3 consists of 12 residues.

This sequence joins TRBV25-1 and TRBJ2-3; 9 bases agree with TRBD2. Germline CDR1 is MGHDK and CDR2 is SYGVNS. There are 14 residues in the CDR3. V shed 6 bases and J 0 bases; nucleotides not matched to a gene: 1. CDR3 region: CASRSGRSTDTQYF. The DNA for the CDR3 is TGTGCCAGCAGAAGCGGGAGGAGCACAGATACGCAGTATTTT.

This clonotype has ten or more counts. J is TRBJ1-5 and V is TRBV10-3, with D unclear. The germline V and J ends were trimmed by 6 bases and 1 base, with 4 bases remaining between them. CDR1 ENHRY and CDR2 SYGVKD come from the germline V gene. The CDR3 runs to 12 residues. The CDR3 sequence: CAIRSSNQPQHF. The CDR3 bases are TGTGCCATCAGATCAAGCAATCAGCCCCAGCATTTT.

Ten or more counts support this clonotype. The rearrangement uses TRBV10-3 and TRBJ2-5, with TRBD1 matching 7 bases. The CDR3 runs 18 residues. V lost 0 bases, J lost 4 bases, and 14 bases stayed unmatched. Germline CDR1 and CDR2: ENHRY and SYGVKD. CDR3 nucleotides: TGTGCCATCAGTGAGTCTAGGAGTCCGAGACAGGGATCAGAGACCCAGTACTTC. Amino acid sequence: CAISESRSPRQGSETQYF.

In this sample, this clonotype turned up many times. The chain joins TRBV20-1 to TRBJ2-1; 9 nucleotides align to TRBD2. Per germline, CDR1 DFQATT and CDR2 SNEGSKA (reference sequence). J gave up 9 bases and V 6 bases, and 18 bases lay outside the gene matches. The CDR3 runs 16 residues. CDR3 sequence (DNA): TGCAGTGCGCCCGTTCCGGGACTAGCCCCGAAGGTTGAGCAGTTCTTC. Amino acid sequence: CSAPVPGLAPKVEQFF.